Listed here are 25 T cell receptor beta chains from one sample, sequenced in a study of identical twins. TCRdb reanalysed the 5' RACE reads using MiXCR and keeps one entry per CDR3 protein. The sample includes 400,000 to 550,000 distinct CDR3 sequences, roughly 21% of them seen just once. The same data also went into a second study, on T cells expressing NK-cell markers.

The material sequenced was CD4+ T cells sorted from blood. Every receptor here comes from a woman between 18 and 30 years old in good health.

This chain links TRBV4-3 with TRBJ2-2, with D unresolved. The CDR3 totals 13 residues. The V and J ends lost 0 bases and 4 bases respectively, with 3 bases between them. Germline V gene lookup returns CDR1 LGHNA and CDR2 YSLEER. In DNA, the CDR3 is TGCGCCAGCAGCCAAGAGATCACCGGGGAGCTGTTTTTT. Its protein is CASSQEITGELFF.

The chain has TRBV5-1 and TRBJ2-1; D might be TRBD2 (6 bases). The CDR3 covers 13 residues. From germline, CDR1 is SGHRS and CDR2 YFSETQ. The V and J ends lost 0 bases and 8 bases respectively, with 9 bases between them. The CDR3 DNA reads TGCGCCAGCAGCTTGGGTACGGGGGATGAGCAGTTCTTC. Translation gives CASSLGTGDEQFF.

There are a few counts of this clonotype. This chain uses TRBV5-1 with TRBJ1-5, with TRBD1 matching 9 bases. The CDR3 loop spans 16 amino acids. J gave up 0 bases and V 4 bases, and 5 bases lay outside the gene matches. The germline gives CDR1 SGHRS, CDR2 YFSETQ. CDR3 nucleotides: TGCGCCAGCAGCGTGGGGGACAGGGATAGCAATCAGCCCCAGCATTTT. Translated, it gives CASSVGDRDSNQPQHF.

In this sample, this clonotype turned up a few times. The chain uses TRBV20-1 and TRBJ1-5; tentative D call: TRBD1 (6 bases). Looked up from germline, CDR1 is DFQATT and CDR2 is SNEGSKA (reference sequence). This CDR3 spans 13 amino acids. Trimming cost V 6 bases and J 5 bases, with 14 bases left between them. CDR3 bases: TGCAGTGCCCAGGGGCAGTATCATCAGCCCCAGCATTTT. It yields the protein CSAQGQYHQPQHF.

This clonotype has just a few counts. The chain uses TRBV5-1 and TRBJ2-5, with 10 positions matching TRBD1. V was clipped by 4 bases and J by 3 bases; unmatched bases: 3. CDR3 length: 14 amino acids. Germline V CDR1 and CDR2: SGHRS, YFSETQ. CDR3 region: CASSPTGGKETQYF. Here the CDR3 DNA reads TGCGCCAGCAGCCCGACAGGGGGCAAAGAGACCCAGTACTTC.

The V and J genes are TRBV20-1 and TRBJ2-5; D is unclear. V dropped 0 bases and J dropped 5 bases, with 4 bases sitting between them. The CDR3 extends over 11 amino acids. Germline values: CDR1 DFQATT, CDR2 SNEGSKA (reference sequence). The CDR3 sequence is CSARERETQYF. The CDR3 DNA reads as TGCAGTGCTAGAGAAAGGGAGACCCAGTACTTC.

The CDR3 DNA sequence: TGTGCCTGGAGTGTGCAGGGCGCCACCGGGGAGCTGTTTTTT. This gives the protein CAWSVQGATGELFF. The rearrangement joins TRBV30 to TRBJ2-2; weak D call: TRBD1 (5 bases). CDR3 length: 14 residues. In germline, CDR1 is GTSNPN, CDR2 SVGIG (reference sequence). V was clipped by 0 bases and J by 4 bases, with 9 bases between them. The full variable domain, completed using reference TRBV30 and TRBJ2-2, is SQTIHQWPATLVQPVGSPLSLECTVEGTSNPNLYWYRQAAGRGLQLLFYSVGIGQISSEVPQNLSASRPQDRQFILSSKKLLLSDSGFYLCAWSVQGATGELFFGEGSRLTVL.

This chain connects TRBV29-1 to TRBJ2-1, with 7 positions matching TRBD2. This CDR3 spans 13 amino acids. V gave up 3 bases and J gave up 10 bases; unmatched junction bases: 9. Germline CDR1 reads SQVTM; CDR2 reads ANQGSEA. Written as DNA, the CDR3 is TGCAGCGTTGACGTCGAGGGAGGGTGGGAGCAGTTCTTC. Its protein product is CSVDVEGGWEQFF.

This clonotype was picked up a small number of times. This chain connects TRBV6-4 to TRBJ2-5, with D tentatively TRBD2 (6 bases). The CDR3 is 14 amino acids. Trimming stripped 3 bases from V and 3 bases from J, with 11 bases between. Germline CDR1 is MRHNA and CDR2 is SNTAGT. The CDR3 DNA reads TGTGCCAGCAGTGATGATAGCGGAGAAGAGACCCAGTACTTC. Residues: CASSDDSGEETQYF.

This clonotype has at least ten counts. V gene TRBV7-9 combines with J gene TRBJ2-7, with D unclear. V dropped 6 bases and J dropped 6 bases, with 9 bases sitting between them. The CDR3 sequence is 11 residues long. In germline, CDR1 is SEHNR, CDR2 FQNEAQ (reference sequence). DNA for the CDR3: TGTGCCAGCAGTTTAAGTCGCGAGCAGTACTTC. This translates into CASSLSREQYF. The variable domain in full, with the rest retrieved from reference TRBV7-9 and TRBJ2-7, is DTGVSQNPRHKITKRGQNVTFRCDPISEHNRLYWYRQTLGQGPEFLTYFQNEAQLEKSRLLSDRFSAERPKGSFSTLEIQRTEQGDSAMYLCASSLSREQYFGPGTRLTVT.

This clonotype showed up just a few times. This chain joins TRBV4-3 and TRBJ2-3; D could derive from TRBD1 or TRBD2 (7 bases each). Per germline, CDR1 LGHNA and CDR2 YSLEER. This CDR3 spans 13 amino acids. V lost 0 bases and J lost 10, with 11 bases in between. The CDR3 DNA sequence: TGCGCCAGCAGCCAAGATCCAGGGGGGGCGCAGTATTTT. As protein: CASSQDPGGAQYF.

CDR3 sequence (DNA): TGTGCCTGGAGTCGTGGGATTAGGGATCAGCCCCAGCATTTT. Translation gives CAWSRGIRDQPQHF. The chain links TRBV30 to TRBJ1-5; D call uncertain. Germline CDR1 GTSNPN, CDR2 SVGIG (reference sequence). Trimming shortened V by 2 bases and J by 5 bases, and 13 bases separated the two germline ends. The CDR3 loop spans 14 amino acids.

This clonotype has a handful of counts. V is TRBV20-1 and J is TRBJ1-6; the D is unclear. The CDR3 runs to 14 residues. V was trimmed by 3 bases and J by 7 bases, leaving 13 bases between them. CDR1 DFQATT and CDR2 SNEGSKA come from the germline V gene (reference sequence). In DNA, the CDR3 is TGCAGTGCTAGTGTCAGACCCTCCAATTCACCCCTCCACTTT. Translation gives CSASVRPSNSPLHF.

V is TRBV6-5 and J is TRBJ2-3; D is possibly TRBD2 (5 bases). Trimming cost V 7 bases and J 5 bases, with 10 bases left between them. Per germline, CDR1 MNHEY and CDR2 SVGAGI. The CDR3 sequence is 12 residues long. CDR3 in amino acids: CASTTSGDTQYF. The DNA for the CDR3 is TGTGCCAGCACCACCAGCGGAGATACGCAGTATTTT.

Only a few counts were recorded for this clonotype. The chain's CDR3 is CASSDLVENTEAFF. The CDR3 DNA is TGTGCCAGCAGTGATCTCGTTGAGAACACTGAAGCTTTCTTT. The chain joins TRBV2 to TRBJ1-1; D is uncertain. Germline-derived CDR1 and CDR2 are SNHLY and FYNNEI. The CDR3 is 14 amino acids. V lost 3 bases, J lost 1 base, and 9 bases lay in between.

The rearrangement links TRBV9 to TRBJ2-1, with 7 bases aligning to TRBD2. This CDR3 spans 15 amino acids. Losses at the gene ends were 4 bases for V and 10 bases for J; bases not matched to a gene: 14. Germline values: CDR1 SGDLS, CDR2 YYNGEE. CDR3 amino acids: CASSPGTTVWGEQFF. DNA of the CDR3: TGTGCCAGCAGCCCAGGGACTACAGTTTGGGGAGAGCAGTTCTTC. Full variable domain (rest looked up from reference TRBV9 and TRBJ2-1): DSGVTQTPKHLITATGQRVTLRCSPRSGDLSVYWYQQSLDQGLQFLIQYYNGEERAKGNILERFSAQQFPDLHSELNLSSLELGDSALYFCASSPGTTVWGEQFFGPGTRLTVL.

This clonotype showed up just a few times. The gene calls are TRBV7-9 and TRBJ2-5, with D possibly TRBD2 on 6 matching bases. In germline, CDR1 is SEHNR, CDR2 FQNEAQ (reference sequence). V was trimmed by 4 bases and J by 4 bases, leaving 16 bases between them. The CDR3 consists of 15 residues. CDR3 nucleotides: TGTGCCAGCAGCTCCCGGGGCTTTAGCGGAGAGACCCAGTACTTC. Its translation: CASSSRGFSGETQYF.

The rearrangement uses TRBV4-3 and TRBJ2-1; D uncertain. CDR3 length equals 15 residues. Looked up from germline, CDR1 is LGHNA and CDR2 is YSLEER. Deletions cut 4 bases from V and 6 bases from J, with 16 bases between. CDR3 DNA sequence: TGCGCCAGCAGCCGGAATAATGTAGTGGGCAATGAGCAGTTCTTC. Residues: CASSRNNVVGNEQFF.

The V and J genes are TRBV11-2 and TRBJ2-1; 13 bases line up with TRBD2. The V gene end was trimmed by 2 bases and the J gene end by 6 bases; junction bases not matched to a gene: 4. Per the germline V gene, CDR1 is SGHAT and CDR2 is FQNNGV. The CDR3 sequence is 16 residues long. The CDR3 region has the DNA TGTGCCAGCAGCTTAAGACTAGCGGGGGGCCCCAATGAGCAGTTCTTC. Translating it yields CASSLRLAGGPNEQFF.

This clonotype was observed many times. The chain joins TRBV5-1 to TRBJ2-1; D not resolved. Trimming removed 0 bases from V and 7 bases from J, with 8 bases in between. This CDR3 has 13 amino acids. CDR1 is SGHRS and CDR2 is YFSETQ in the germline V gene. CDR3 sequence: CASSLGRANEQFF. The CDR3 nucleotides read TGCGCCAGCAGCTTGGGACGAGCTAATGAGCAGTTCTTC.

This chain uses TRBV5-1 with TRBJ1-2, with D hard to call. Germline-derived CDR1 and CDR2 are SGHRS and YFSETQ. CDR3 length: 13 residues. V shed 4 bases and J shed 2 bases, with 9 bases lying between them. In DNA form, the CDR3 reads TGCGCCAGCAGCAAAATGTTAAACTATGGCTACACCTTC. It codes for CASSKMLNYGYTF.

This clonotype was found a few times. The rearrangement uses TRBV5-1 and TRBJ1-2; no reliable D call. This CDR3 contains 14 residues. Germline CDR1 SGHRS, CDR2 YFSETQ. Between the trimmed V and J ends, which lost 1 base and 6 bases, there was a span of 13 bases. The CDR3 loop reads CASSLTLRENGYTF. The CDR3 nucleotides read TGCGCCAGCAGCTTGACGTTGCGGGAGAATGGCTACACCTTC.

This clonotype was observed a few times. The chain joins TRBV6-5 to TRBJ2-5; perhaps TRBD1 as D (5 bases). V lost 2 bases, J lost 7 bases, and 14 bases lay in between. The germline V gene has CDR1 MNHEY and CDR2 SVGAGI. The CDR3 is 14 amino acids. CDR3 bases: TGTGCCAGCAGTTACGCCGCCAGGGATGGGACCCAGTACTTC. It codes for CASSYAARDGTQYF.

This clonotype was seen a few times. V is TRBV10-1 and J is TRBJ2-7; maybe TRBD1 (5 bases). The V end was cut by 6 bases, the J end by 2 bases, with 11 bases between. CDR3 length: 13 amino acids. Germline V CDR1 and CDR2: WNHNN, SYGVQD (reference sequence). CDR3 bases: TGCGCCAGCAGCAAAGGGGAAACCTACGAGCAGTACTTC. Its translation: CASSKGETYEQYF.

This CDR3 is CASSYSGGYQKAFF. The CDR3 DNA reads TGTGCCAGCAGTTACTCGGGAGGGTATCAAAAAGCTTTCTTT. This sequence joins TRBV6-5 and TRBJ1-1, with D uncertain. This CDR3 comprises 14 residues. Germline V gives CDR1 MNHEY, CDR2 SVGAGI. Trimming shortened V by 0 bases and J by 9 bases, and 14 bases separated the two germline ends.